What follows describes a single TCR beta chain. As yet, its antigen is unknown. Here immunoSEQ multiplex PCR was the method, and the copy in TCRdb shows in-frame clones only, minus some. The table shows around 69,000 clones, with nearly 90% occurring only once. This sample stems from a study of OX40 agonist ivuxolimab in advanced cancers. Points from the study as a whole: CD4+ and CD8+ blood T cells expanded clonally by week 6 at 0.1 to 3.0 mg/kg.

The CDR3 is 13 amino acids. Trimming cost V 1 base and J 5 bases, with 9 bases left between them. Germline CDR1 reads SGHVS; CDR2 reads FQNEAQ. The receptor was derived from an adult with an advanced solid tumor such as melanoma, head and neck, liver or kidney cancer. The sample here was CD4+ or CD8+ T cells sorted from blood, taken in a trial of the OX40 agonist ivuxolimab. The chain links TRBV7-8 to TRBJ2-7; D is unresolved. The CDR3 protein is CASSLVPGNEQYF. DNA for the CDR3: TGTGCCAGCAGCTTAGTCCCGGGTAACGAGCAGTACTTC.